This entry features one T cell receptor beta chain sequence. The PCR ran on 60 Vbeta and 13 Jbeta primers. Here immunoSEQ multiplex PCR was the method, and the copy in TCRdb shows in-frame clones only, minus some. The sample holds about 160,000 clones, around four fifths seen once. The data were obtained in a study of cytomegalovirus exposure and HLA in healthy donors. V lost 3 bases, J lost 4 bases, and 14 bases lay in between. This CDR3 region has 14 residues. Germline V gene data show CDR1 as SGHDT and CDR2 as YYEEEE. The sample consisted of PBMCs. V usage is TRBV5-6 and J usage is TRBJ2-7; D is undetermined. The sequence came from a man aged 18 to 30 in good health and CMV-seropositive. The CDR3 is CASSSFYLTYEQYF. DNA of the CDR3: TGTGCCAGCAGCTCCTTCTATCTAACGTACGAGCAGTACTTC.